The 21 T cell receptor beta chains given below trace back to one sample, sequenced in a study of human T cells and chemical hapten exposure. Sample time point: pre-sensitization, week 0. The sample's treatment: therapeutic diphenylcyclopropenone sensitization with weekly scalp DPC. Each CDR3 protein gets one entry after TCRdb re-called the RACE reads with MiXCR. The sample lists 250,000 or so distinct CDR3 sequences, approximately 7.5% seen once, with 0.9% to 1.5% in the top ten. The specimen comprised whole blood, sampled in connection with sensitization to the hapten diphenylcyclopropenone (DPC). These receptor sequences come from a man aged 18 to 30 with alopecia areata. Some clones in this sample may be carry-over from other donors' samples.

This clonotype was counted ten times or more. J is TRBJ2-7 and V is TRBV28, with D maybe TRBD2 (7 bases). Germline V CDR1 and CDR2: MDHEN, SYDVKM. The CDR3 sequence is 12 residues long. CDR3 sequence reads: CASGTIAYEQYF. CDR3 bases: TGTGCAAGCGGGACAATAGCCTACGAGCAGTACTTC.

The V and J genes are TRBV10-3 and TRBJ2-7, with D uncertain. The CDR3 contains 13 residues. Per germline, CDR1 ENHRY and CDR2 SYGVKD. Trimming pared 6 bases from V and 2 bases from J, leaving 11 bases between. CDR3 sequence reads: CAISFDPAYEQYF. CDR3 nucleotides: TGTGCCATCAGCTTCGACCCAGCCTACGAGCAGTACTTC.

This clonotype was found a few times. This sequence joins TRBV11-2 and TRBJ2-7, with D hard to call. Trimming removed 3 bases at V and 3 bases at J, with 12 bases between. Germline CDR1 and CDR2: SGHAT and FQNNGV. The CDR3 spans 14 residues. The CDR3 bases are TGTGCCAGCAGCTTGGTAGAAGAACTCTACGAGCAGTACTTC. Translation: CASSLVEELYEQYF.

This clonotype was picked up a small number of times. This chain's CDR3 is CASSMGAVYGYTF. Written as DNA, the CDR3 is TGTGCCAGCAGCATGGGGGCGGTTTATGGCTACACCTTC. The chain is built from TRBV7-9 and TRBJ1-2, with a tentative D call TRBD1 (6 bases). The CDR3 length is 13 residues. The germline gives CDR1 SEHNR, CDR2 FQNEAQ (reference sequence). Trimming took off 5 bases at V and 5 bases at J, with 12 bases between the two ends.

This clonotype was recorded a few times. The CDR3 nucleotides are TGCGCCAGCAGCCAAGGACGGGGGAAAAGCAATCAGCCCCAGCATTTT. It codes for CASSQGRGKSNQPQHF. The V gene is TRBV4-1, the J gene TRBJ1-5; TRBD1 is a possible D gene (5 bases). The CDR3 runs 16 residues. Germline V gene data show CDR1 as MGHRA and CDR2 as YSYEKL. V gave up 1 base and J gave up 1 base, with 11 bases separating them.

This clonotype was observed a handful of times. V is TRBV20-1 and J is TRBJ2-1; 7 bases line up with TRBD1. There are 13 residues in the CDR3. Looked up from germline, CDR1 is DFQATT and CDR2 is SNEGSKA (reference sequence). V gave up 5 bases and J gave up 3 bases; unmatched junction bases: 4. In DNA form, the CDR3 reads TGCAGTGCTCTCCGGGACAGCTACAATGAGCAGTTCTTC. Translating it yields CSALRDSYNEQFF.

The chain uses TRBV20-1 and TRBJ1-5, with TRBD1 matching over 12 bases. After removal of 4 bases from V and 4 bases from J, the junction contained 5 bases not matched to a gene. The CDR3 runs 15 residues. In germline, CDR1 is DFQATT, CDR2 SNEGSKA (reference sequence). In DNA form, the CDR3 reads TGCAGTGCTATAGGGACAGGGGGCTTGAATCAGCCCCAGCATTTT. This encodes CSAIGTGGLNQPQHF.

This sequence joins TRBV4-3 and TRBJ1-3, with D unresolved. CDR1 is LGHNA and CDR2 is YSLEER in the germline V gene. Trimming took off 0 bases at V and 3 bases at J, with 9 bases between the two ends. This CDR3 is built from 15 residues. As DNA, the CDR3 is TGCGCCAGCAGCCAAGATCACATGGATGGAAACACCATATATTTT. Amino acids: CASSQDHMDGNTIYF.

The sample holds a few counts of this clonotype. The J gene is TRBJ2-2, the V gene TRBV7-3; D tentatively reads TRBD1 or TRBD2 (5 bases each). Trimming left V 2 bases short and J 6 bases short, with 13 bases between. Germline V CDR1 and CDR2: SGHTA, FQGTGA. The CDR3 extends over 15 amino acids. This CDR3 is CASSLLLGVAGELFF. The CDR3 bases are TGTGCCAGCAGCTTACTCCTGGGGGTCGCCGGGGAGCTGTTTTTT.

This chain links TRBV10-1 with TRBJ1-1; 8 bases are a match to TRBD1. V shed 0 bases, J shed 3 bases, and the junction held 6 bases outside the gene matches. Germline CDR1 WNHNN, CDR2 SYGVQD (reference sequence). The CDR3 sequence is 16 residues long. CDR3 coding DNA: TGCGCCAGCAGTGAGTCCACAGGGACAGGCTACACTGAAGCTTTCTTT. This codes for CASSESTGTGYTEAFF.

This clonotype appeared many times. The chain is built from TRBV5-1 and TRBJ2-1; the D is unclear. Germline V gene sequence: CDR1 SGHRS, CDR2 YFSETQ. V was clipped by 4 bases and J by 9 bases, with 11 bases between them. The CDR3 consists of 12 residues. As DNA, the CDR3 is TGCGCCAGCAGCCCTCACCGCGGTGAGCAGTTCTTC. It encodes CASSPHRGEQFF.

The chain is built from TRBV29-1 and TRBJ2-3; TRBD1 matches 8 bases. V was pared by 8 bases and J by 6 bases, with 13 bases of the junction left unmatched. The CDR3 length is 14 residues. The germline V gene encodes CDR1 SQVTM and CDR2 ANQGSEA. The CDR3 nucleotides are TGCAGCTCGAGGACCGGGACAGGTCCGGATACGCAGTATTTT. It translates to CSSRTGTGPDTQYF.

This clonotype was recorded at least ten times. The genes are TRBV7-9 and TRBJ1-1; D is undetermined. Per germline, CDR1 SEHNR and CDR2 FQNEAQ (reference sequence). The CDR3 is 14 residues long. V dropped 6 bases and J dropped 1 base, with 12 bases sitting between them. CDR3 residues: CASSYHTKNTEAFF. CDR3 coding DNA: TGTGCCAGCAGTTACCACACAAAGAACACTGAAGCTTTCTTT.

V and J are TRBV6-4 and TRBJ1-2; 8 nucleotides agree with TRBD1. The CDR3 loop spans 13 amino acids. J lost 4 bases, V lost 6 bases, and 4 bases had no gene match. Per the germline V gene, CDR1 is MRHNA and CDR2 is SNTAGT. CDR3 amino acids: CASRDDRGYGYTF. The CDR3, as DNA: TGTGCCAGCAGAGACGACAGGGGCTATGGCTACACCTTC.

CDR3 sequence reads: CASSLALLAGGPNEQFF. DNA of the CDR3: TGTGCCAGCAGTTTGGCCCTACTAGCGGGGGGACCCAACGAGCAGTTCTTC. V usage is TRBV27 and J usage is TRBJ2-1; 12 bases align to TRBD2. V lost 3 bases to trimming and J lost 10 bases; unmatched junction nucleotides: 13. This CDR3 has 17 amino acids. Per germline, CDR1 MNHEY and CDR2 SMNVEV (reference sequence).

The CDR3 loop is CASSTTGVSNQPQHF. Here the CDR3 DNA reads TGTGCCAGCAGTACAACAGGGGTTAGCAATCAGCCCCAGCATTTT. This chain links TRBV6-6 with TRBJ1-5, with TRBD1 matching over 7 bases. With V trimmed by 5 bases and J by 0 bases, 4 bases remained unmatched. The CDR3 has 15 amino acids. The germline V gene encodes CDR1 MNHNY and CDR2 SVGAGI (reference sequence).

V gene TRBV25-1 combines with J gene TRBJ2-3; 9 bases match TRBD2. CDR3 length: 21 amino acids. From germline, CDR1 is MGHDK and CDR2 SYGVNS. The J segment lost 3 bases and the V segment lost 3 bases, leaving 22 bases of the junction unmatched. CDR3 loop: CASSEVGRQRGVLFGTDTQYF. The DNA of the CDR3 is TGTGCCAGCAGTGAGGTTGGTAGGCAGCGGGGGGTCCTTTTCGGGACAGATACGCAGTATTTT.

The V call is TRBV4-1, the J call TRBJ1-1; the D is unclear. CDR1 is MGHRA, CDR2 YSYEKL, per germline. V lost 3 bases and J 5 bases, leaving 13 bases between the germline ends. The CDR3 is 14 residues long. The DNA for the CDR3 is TGCGCCAGCAGCCAGTCCCCCCGGGCGACTGAAGCTTTCTTT. It is translated as CASSQSPRATEAFF.

This clonotype was counted a few times. The V gene is TRBV29-1, the J gene TRBJ2-2; 11 bases match TRBD2. Germline CDR1 is SQVTM and CDR2 is ANQGSEA. This CDR3 has 15 residues. Trimming at V came to 5 bases and at J to 3 bases, leaving 5 bases not matched to a gene. As DNA, the CDR3 is TGCAGCGTTCGACTAGCGGGGCGCCACACCGGGGAGCTGTTTTTT. Protein sequence: CSVRLAGRHTGELFF.

This clonotype was seen more than once but under ten times. V gene TRBV5-1 combines with J gene TRBJ1-2; TRBD1 matches at 8 bases. This CDR3 spans 14 amino acids. Germline V gene lookup returns CDR1 SGHRS and CDR2 YFSETQ. The junction had 3 bases not matched to a gene; V was cut back by 0 bases and J by 5 bases. The CDR3, as DNA: TGCGCCAGCAGCTTGGTGACAGGGGTATATGGCTACACCTTC. Residues: CASSLVTGVYGYTF.

The chain couples TRBV6-2 or TRBV6-3 to TRBJ2-4; 7 bases are a match to TRBD2. Germline V CDR1 and CDR2: MNHEY, SVGEGT. Unmatched junction bases numbered 5, after V lost 6 bases and J lost 0 bases. CDR3 length: 15 amino acids. The CDR3 bases are TGTGCCAGCAGCCGAGGGACTAAAGCCAAAAACATTCAGTACTTC. The encoded protein is CASSRGTKAKNIQYF.